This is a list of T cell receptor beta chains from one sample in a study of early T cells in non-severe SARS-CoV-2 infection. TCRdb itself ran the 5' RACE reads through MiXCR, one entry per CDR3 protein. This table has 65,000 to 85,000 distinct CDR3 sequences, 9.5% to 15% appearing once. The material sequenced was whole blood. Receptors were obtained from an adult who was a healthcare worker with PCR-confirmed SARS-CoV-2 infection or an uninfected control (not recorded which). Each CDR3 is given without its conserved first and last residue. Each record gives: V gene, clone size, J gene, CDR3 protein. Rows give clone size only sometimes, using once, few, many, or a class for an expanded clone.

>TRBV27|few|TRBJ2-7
ASSFRGGMLYEQY
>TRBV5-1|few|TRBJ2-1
ASSSRQEIYNEQF
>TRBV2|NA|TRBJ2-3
ASSDGYQASTDTQY
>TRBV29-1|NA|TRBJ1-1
SVRGRLNTEAF
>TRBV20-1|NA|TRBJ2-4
SAGAGDRAKNIQY
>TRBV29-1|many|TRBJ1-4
SAAGQKNEKLF
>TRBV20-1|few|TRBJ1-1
SAKFARPLTEAF
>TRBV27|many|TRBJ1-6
ASSLIGAGSNSPLH
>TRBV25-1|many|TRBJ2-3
ASSGPSHTDTQY
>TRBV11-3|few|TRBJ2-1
ASSLDRTFNEQF
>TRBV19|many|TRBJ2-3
ASSIDPPGLAEDLTDTQY
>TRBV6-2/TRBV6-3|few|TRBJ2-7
ASRRELISYEQY
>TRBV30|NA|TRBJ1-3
AGDRAGNTIY
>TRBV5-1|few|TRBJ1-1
ASSLGGSRTEAF
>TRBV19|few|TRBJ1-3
ASGPAVQGNTIY
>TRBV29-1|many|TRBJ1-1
SVGNTEAF
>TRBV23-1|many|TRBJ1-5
ASSQLGQGQQPQH
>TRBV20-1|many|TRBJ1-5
SAGVTADSNQPQH
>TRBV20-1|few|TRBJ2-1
SAELVTEQF
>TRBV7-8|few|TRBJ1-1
ASSPGGGETEAF
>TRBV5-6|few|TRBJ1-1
ASSPGRTEAF
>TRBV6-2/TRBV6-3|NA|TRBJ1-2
ASTQGDGYT
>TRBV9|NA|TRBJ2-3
ASSVARTRHTDTQY
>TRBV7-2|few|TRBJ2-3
ASSFYPSGIARSTDTQY
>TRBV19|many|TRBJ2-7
ASSYGQGNHEQY
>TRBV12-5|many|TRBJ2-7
ASASLSSYEQY
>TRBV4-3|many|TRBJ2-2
ASSQVGYSNTGELF
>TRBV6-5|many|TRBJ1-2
ASSYDRTSHRYGYT
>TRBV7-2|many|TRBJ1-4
ASRRGQGPNEKLF
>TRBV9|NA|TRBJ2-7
ASSAQGGSSYEQY
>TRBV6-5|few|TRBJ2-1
ASSYAGGLGNEQF
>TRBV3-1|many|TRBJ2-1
ASSFGVDEQF
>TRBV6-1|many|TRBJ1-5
ASSEALRRASNQPQH
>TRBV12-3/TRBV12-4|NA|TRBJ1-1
ASRPGGSEAL
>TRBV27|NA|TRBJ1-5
ASSAGGGQPQH
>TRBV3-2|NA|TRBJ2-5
ASSPVRDGQETQY
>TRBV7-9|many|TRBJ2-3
ASSPTGTSTDTQY
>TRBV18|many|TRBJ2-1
ASLTSAASYNEQF
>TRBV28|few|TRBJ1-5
ASSPNKDVSNQPQH
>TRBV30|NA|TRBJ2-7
AWSVRGGRTYEQY
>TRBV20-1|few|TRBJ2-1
SARSSGDVNEQL
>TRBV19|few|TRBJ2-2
ASSISRGPRNTGELF
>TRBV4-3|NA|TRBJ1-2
ASSQVSRTGTPNYGYT
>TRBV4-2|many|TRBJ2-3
ASSQVDSGGPYSSDTQY
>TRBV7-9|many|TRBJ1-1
ASSFGRSNTEAF
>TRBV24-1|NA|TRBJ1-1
ATRGGTEAF
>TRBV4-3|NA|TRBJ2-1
ASSQDEGLAEEQF
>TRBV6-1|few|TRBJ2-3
ASRWGRGADTQY
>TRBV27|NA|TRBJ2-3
ASSLAGYDPDTQY